This T cell receptor (beta chain) was documented in a study of control samples from healthy donors and cancer patients (dated by TCRdb to 2018 to 2020). Measured from the cysteine to the phenylalanine, the CDR3 is 15 residues long. Only CDR3 DNA is held: 45 bases, read in frame from base 1. V loses 0 bases, J loses 3 bases, and the germline ends lie 9 bases apart. The CDR1 and CDR2 encoded by the germline V gene are SGDLS and YYNGEE. Library preparation was by the immunoSEQ multiplex PCR assay. TCRdb obtained this table from immuneACCESS and retained in-frame rearrangements with V and J assigned. These tables miss some clones; where compared with another copy, unresolved V genes account for less than half of the shortfall, and the remainder is unexplained. The sample data list roughly 120,000 clones, and 90% to 95% of these were observed just once. Clones ranked in the top ten supply about 1.5% of the sample.

This clone was counted once. Its antigen has not been determined. No base quality values were provided; no much bigger clone lies one nucleotide off. What was sequenced was PBMCs. The source is a man aged 50-60 years with head and neck cancer. Rearrangement joined TRBV9 to TRBJ2-2; no D gene call is confident. The DNA sequence follows: TGTGCCAGCAGCGTAGATGGGGTTTACACCGGGGAGCTGTTTTTT. Translated, it gives CASSVDGVYTGELFF.